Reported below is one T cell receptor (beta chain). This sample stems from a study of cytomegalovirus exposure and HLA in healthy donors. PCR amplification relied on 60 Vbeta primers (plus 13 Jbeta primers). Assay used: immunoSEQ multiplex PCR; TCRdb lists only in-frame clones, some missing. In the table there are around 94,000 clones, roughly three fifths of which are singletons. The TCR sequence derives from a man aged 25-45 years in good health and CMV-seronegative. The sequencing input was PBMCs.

This chain's CDR3 is CASSLDSPGPSYYEQYF. The CDR3 nucleotides read TGTGCCAGCAGCTTAGACTCTCCAGGGCCCTCCTACTACGAGCAGTACTTC. The chain combines TRBV11-2 with TRBJ2-7, with a possible D match to TRBD1 (5 bases). Trimming shortened V by 0 bases and J by 3 bases, and 18 bases separated the two germline ends. The CDR3 is 17 amino acids. Germline loops: CDR1 SGHAT, CDR2 FQNNGV.